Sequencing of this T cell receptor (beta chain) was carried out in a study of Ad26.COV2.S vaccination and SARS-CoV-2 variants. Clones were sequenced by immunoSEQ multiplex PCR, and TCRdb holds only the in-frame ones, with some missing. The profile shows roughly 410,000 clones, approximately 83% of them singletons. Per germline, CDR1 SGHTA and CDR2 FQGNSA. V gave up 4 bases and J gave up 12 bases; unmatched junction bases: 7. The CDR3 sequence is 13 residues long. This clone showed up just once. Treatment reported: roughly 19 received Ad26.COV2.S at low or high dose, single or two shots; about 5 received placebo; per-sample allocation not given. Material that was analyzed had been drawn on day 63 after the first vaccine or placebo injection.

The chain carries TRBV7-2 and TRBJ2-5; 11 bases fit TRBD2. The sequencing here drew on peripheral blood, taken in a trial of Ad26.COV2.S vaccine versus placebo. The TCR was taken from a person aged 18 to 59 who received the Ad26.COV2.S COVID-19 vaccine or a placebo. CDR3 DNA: TGTGCCAGCAGCTCCACGGGACTAGCGGACGAGTACTTC. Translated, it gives CASSSTGLADEYF.